This T cell receptor beta chain was documented in a study of blood T cell repertoires in COVID-19. Across the whole study: The United States, Italy and Spain provided the acute and convalescent COVID-19 samples.

Trimming took 6 bases from V and 5 from J, leaving 14 bases between them. CDR3 length: 15 amino acids. The germline V gene has CDR1 MDHEN and CDR2 SYDVKM. In the original analysis: Reference gene primer amplification gave nucleated cell count estimates. The assay was immunoSEQ multiplex PCR, and TCRdb's table has in-frame clones only and misses some. The V and J calls and the clone size are those of that table, but D and trimming were determined from the DNA. The sample lists hundreds of thousands of clones, approximately 90% occurring once. Cohorts were based on clinical histories the participants reported. Cohort 3 donors counted as recovered after two negative PCRs, clearance, or resolved symptoms.

The chain recombines TRBV28 with TRBJ1-6; D might be TRBD1 (5 bases). Sequencing was done on a sample of PBMCs or T cells enriched from blood (not recorded which). The source of this sequence is a woman aged 40 to 50 who had recovered from COVID-19. As DNA, the CDR3 is TGTGCCAGCAGACTCGGGTGGGGGGATAATTCACCCCTCCACTTT. Translating gives CASRLGWGDNSPLHF.